This paragraph reports one T cell receptor (beta chain). The sample comes from a study of blood T cell repertoires in COVID-19. Study overall: COVID-19 samples, acute and convalescent, were from the United States, Italy and Spain.

Those enrolled, adults aged roughly 18 to 95 years, came from about two dozen US areas. Categorization into cohorts depended on clinical history that participants reported. Per the study methods: Reference gene primer amplification in the assay estimated nucleated cell counts. TCRdb's copy holds only in-frame clones and misses some; the assay was immunoSEQ multiplex PCR. V, J and clone size reflect that table, while D and trimming were determined from the DNA. The table lists roughly 250,000 clones, 70% to 90% of them singletons. The CDR3 contains 16 residues. V shed 5 bases and J 4 bases; nucleotides not matched to a gene: 7. Germline V gene lookup returns CDR1 SEHNR and CDR2 FQNEAQ (reference sequence).

The sequencing input was PBMCs or T cells enriched from blood (not recorded which). The chain recombines TRBV7-9 with TRBJ2-5, with TRBD2 matching 13 bases. The origin of this receptor is a woman between 50 and 59 years old who had recovered from COVID-19. This chain's CDR3 is CASSPGLAGVSETQYF. The DNA of the CDR3 is TGTGCCAGCAGCCCTGGACTAGCGGGAGTTTCAGAGACCCAGTACTTC.